This is a list of T cell receptor beta chains from one sample in a study of response to subunit inactivated influenza vaccine. MiXCR, run by TCRdb on the RT-PCR reads, gives a single entry per CDR3 protein. The data contain hundreds of thousands of distinct CDR3 sequences, about 25% of them seen just once; the ten biggest clones take up approximately 2%. Sequenced material: CD4+ T cells sorted from PBMCs, taken 4 to 6 days after vaccination. Receptors were obtained from a man between 50 and 59 years old who received an inactivated influenza vaccine. Both conserved end residues are part of each CDR3. The size field is filled for only some rows; it gives once, few, many or a size class.

j_call clone_size v_call cdr3_aa
TRBJ2-3 once TRBV5-5 CASSGFRGTTDTQYF
TRBJ2-2 few TRBV12-3/TRBV12-4 CASSPSGRAPGELFF
TRBJ1-1 many TRBV7-8 CASSLARRTAFF
TRBJ1-5 NA TRBV18 CASSPGREGNQPQHF
TRBJ2-5 NA TRBV9 CASSVEWGDETQYF
TRBJ1-1 NA TRBV6-5 CASSYRTRTANTEAFF
TRBJ2-5 many TRBV12-3/TRBV12-4 CASSPGGAETQYF
TRBJ2-1 NA TRBV11-3 CASSLTGGEQFF
TRBJ2-2 NA TRBV5-1 CASKRTGANTGELFF
TRBJ2-3 few TRBV5-6 CASTPGPGTDTQYF
TRBJ2-5 NA TRBV10-3 CAISDTGSYGETQYF
TRBJ2-7 NA TRBV5-1 CASSLTPIGTSGEAAEEQYF
TRBJ2-7 NA TRBV20-1 CSARAAGGDPYEQYF
TRBJ2-5 few TRBV7-9 CASSLASETQYF
TRBJ2-2 few TRBV7-2 CASSPEGPANTGELFF
TRBJ2-2 once TRBV27 CASSFEGLRTGELFF
TRBJ1-2 few TRBV12-3/TRBV12-4 CASSGNGYTF
TRBJ2-2 many TRBV5-1 CASSRRTSGATLNTGELFF
TRBJ2-2 NA TRBV15 CATSRVGRASGRYTGELFF
TRBJ2-3 NA TRBV11-1 CASRGGGAVGTDTQYF
TRBJ1-5 few TRBV20-1 CSGLPGGSNQPQHF
TRBJ2-2 many TRBV12-3/TRBV12-4 CASSLGGTANTGELFF
TRBJ2-7 NA TRBV30 CAWSRGSSYEQYF
TRBJ2-1 NA TRBV7-2 CASSLRVLGLAGHSSYNEQFF
TRBJ1-2 few TRBV5-1 CASSPQPGNYGYTF
TRBJ2-5 NA TRBV20-1 CSARTGTETQYF
TRBJ2-1 few TRBV7-6 CASSLIYRGPEQFF
TRBJ2-3 NA TRBV20-1 CSASISGASTDTQYF
TRBJ2-7 NA TRBV30 CAWSSQWSEQYF
TRBJ1-1 once TRBV2 CASIGQGRTEAFF
TRBJ1-2 NA TRBV24-1 CATSPRPGQGNYGYTF
TRBJ2-7 few TRBV11-2 CASSATGTFYEQYF
TRBJ1-1 few TRBV10-2 CASRDPTRGNTEAFF
TRBJ2-7 NA TRBV28 CASSLPAGVAYEQYF
TRBJ1-2 NA TRBV5-1 CASSRQGAVSDGYTF
TRBJ2-2 few TRBV5-1 CASSSGHSTGELFF
TRBJ2-6 NA TRBV10-3 CAIGTGHSGANVLTF
TRBJ2-7 NA TRBV6-2/TRBV6-3 CASSTHGTGNDEQYF
TRBJ1-2 many TRBV29-1 CTSYSPGRIDGYTF
TRBJ2-7 NA TRBV7-2 CASRPGLAANYEQYF
TRBJ1-5 many TRBV20-1 CSAGQVNQPQHF